This T cell receptor beta chain was sequenced during a study of regulatory T cells in long-lasting Graves disease. Regarding the study as a whole: Study of thyroid tissue was not done, with only peripheral blood studied.

The time point denotes: newly diagnosed GD, antithyroid drugs for less than 3 months. Preparation of the TCR library used RNA extracted from PBMCs. The table lists this clonotype with many counts. Antigen specificity is unknown. Building the TCR beta libraries relied on iRepertoire HTBI primers, and CDR3 regions underwent Arm-PCR. A single record per CDR3 protein comes from TCRdb applying MiXCR to the multiplex PCR reads. The table shows roughly 420,000 distinct CDR3 sequences, with around 15% occurring only once. The germline V and J ends were trimmed by 2 bases and 1 base, with 8 bases remaining between them. This CDR3 has 13 amino acids. Looked up from germline, CDR1 is DFQATT and CDR2 is SNEGSKA (reference sequence).

The TCR sequence derives from a female donor with Graves disease. The sequencing used peripheral blood mononuclear cells (PBMCs), collected at new diagnosis, from a patient treated with antithyroid drugs. This sequence joins TRBV20-1 and TRBJ1-1; D remains ambiguous. The CDR3 sequence: CSARTMANTEAFF. CDR3 coding DNA: TGCAGTGCTAGAACGATGGCGAACACTGAAGCTTTCTTT.